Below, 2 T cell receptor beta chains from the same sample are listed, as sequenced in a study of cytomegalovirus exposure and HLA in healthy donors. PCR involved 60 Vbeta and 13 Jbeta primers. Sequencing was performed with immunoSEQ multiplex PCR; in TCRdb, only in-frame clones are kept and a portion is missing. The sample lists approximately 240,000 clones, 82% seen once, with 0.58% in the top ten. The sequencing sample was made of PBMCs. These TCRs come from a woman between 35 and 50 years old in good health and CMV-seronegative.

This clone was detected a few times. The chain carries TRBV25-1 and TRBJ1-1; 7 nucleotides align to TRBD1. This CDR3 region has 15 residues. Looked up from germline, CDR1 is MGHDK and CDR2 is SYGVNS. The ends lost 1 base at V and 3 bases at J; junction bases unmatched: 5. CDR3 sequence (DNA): TGTGCCAGCAGTGAATCCGACAGGGTGGACACTGAAGCTTTCTTT. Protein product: CASSESDRVDTEAFF. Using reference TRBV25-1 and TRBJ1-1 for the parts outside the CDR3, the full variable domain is EADIYQTPRYLVIGTGKKITLECSQTMGHDKMYWYQQDPGMELHLIHYSYGVNSTEKGDLSSESTVSRIRTEHFPLTLESARPSHTSQYLCASSESDRVDTEAFFGQGTRLTVV.

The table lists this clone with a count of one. The CDR3 DNA follows: TGCGCCAGCAGTCAACGGAAAACCGGGACAGGGAGGGTAGAAGCTTTCTTT. Amino acids: CASSQRKTGTGRVEAFF. V is TRBV23-1 and J is TRBJ1-1; the match to TRBD1 covers 9 bases. TRBV23-1 counts as an open reading frame of uncertain function. Trimming at V came to 2 bases and at J to 8 bases, leaving 15 bases not matched to a gene. The CDR3 runs to 17 residues.